This T cell receptor beta chain was sequenced in a study of shared clonotypes between healthy human individuals. Study-wide findings and caveats: Shared clonotypes across all four donors exceeded non-shared ones in generation probability.

Assay: immunoSEQ multiplex PCR; the TCRdb copy retains only in-frame clones and omits some. The sample has a few million clones; 85% to 95% are singletons. Those who donated, Caucasian adults without exception, all lived in Nashville, Tennessee. Germline CDR1 MNHNS, CDR2 SASEGT. CDR3 length: 15 amino acids. The V end was cut by 4 bases, the J end by 1 base, with 14 bases between. This clone was recorded once. What it binds is unknown. Other DNA sequences in this specimen translate into the identical CDR3. The sample comprised naive CD4+ T cells sorted from blood. As to subset: CD45RA+ positively selected. The clonotype originates from a man younger than 35 in good health. The chain couples TRBV6-1 to TRBJ2-7; the D gene is possibly TRBD2 (7 bases). In DNA, the CDR3 is TGTGCCAGCAGTGGGGGGGGCCTGGGTTCCTACGAGCAGTACTTC. Its translation is CASSGGGLGSYEQYF.